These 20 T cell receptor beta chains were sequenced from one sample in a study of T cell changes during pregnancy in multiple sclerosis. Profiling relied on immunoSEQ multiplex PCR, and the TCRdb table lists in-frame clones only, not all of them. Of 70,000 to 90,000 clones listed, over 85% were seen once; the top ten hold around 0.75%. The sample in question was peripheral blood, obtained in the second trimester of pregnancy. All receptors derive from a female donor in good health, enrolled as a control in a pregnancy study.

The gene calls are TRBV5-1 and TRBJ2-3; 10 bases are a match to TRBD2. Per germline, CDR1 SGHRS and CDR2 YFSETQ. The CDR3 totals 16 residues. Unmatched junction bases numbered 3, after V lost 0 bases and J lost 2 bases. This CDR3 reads CASSLDSGGYTDTQYF. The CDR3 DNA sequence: TGCGCCAGCAGCTTGGATAGCGGGGGGTACACAGATACGCAGTATTTT.

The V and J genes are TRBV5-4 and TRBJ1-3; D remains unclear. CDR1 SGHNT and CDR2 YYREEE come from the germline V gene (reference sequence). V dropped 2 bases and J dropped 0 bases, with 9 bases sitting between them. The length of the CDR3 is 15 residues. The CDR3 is CASSLRHGSGNTIYF. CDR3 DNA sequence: TGTGCCAGCAGCTTACGACACGGCTCTGGAAACACCATATATTTT.

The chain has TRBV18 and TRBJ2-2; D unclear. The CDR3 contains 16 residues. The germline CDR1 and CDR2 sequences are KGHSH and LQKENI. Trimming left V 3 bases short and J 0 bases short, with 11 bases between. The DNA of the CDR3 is TGTGCCAGCTCACCGGTGGCGGTCCCGAACACCGGGGAGCTGTTTTTT. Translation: CASSPVAVPNTGELFF.

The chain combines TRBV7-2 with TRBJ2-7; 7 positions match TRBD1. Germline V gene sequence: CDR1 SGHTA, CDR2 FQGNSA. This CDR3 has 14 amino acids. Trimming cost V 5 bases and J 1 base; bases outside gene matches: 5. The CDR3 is CASSADRYSYEQYF. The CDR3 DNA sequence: TGTGCCAGCAGCGCGGACAGGTATTCCTACGAGCAGTACTTC. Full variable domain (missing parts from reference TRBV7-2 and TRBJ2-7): GAGVSQSPSNKVTEKGKDVELRCDPISGHTALYWYRQSLGQGLEFLIYFQGNSAPDKSGLPSDRFSAERTGGSVSTLTIQRTQQEDSAVYLCASSADRYSYEQYFGPGTRLTVT.

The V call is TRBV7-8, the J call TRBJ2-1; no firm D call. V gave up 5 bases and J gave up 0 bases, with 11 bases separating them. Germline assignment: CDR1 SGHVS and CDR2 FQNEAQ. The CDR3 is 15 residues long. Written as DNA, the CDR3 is TGTGCCAGCAGCCCACGGCGGAGCTCCTACAATGAGCAGTTCTTC. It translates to CASSPRRSSYNEQFF.

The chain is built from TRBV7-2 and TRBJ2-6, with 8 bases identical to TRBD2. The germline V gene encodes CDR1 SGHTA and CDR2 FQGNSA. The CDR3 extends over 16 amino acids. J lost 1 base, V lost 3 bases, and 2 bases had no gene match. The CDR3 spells CASSFSGESGANVLTF. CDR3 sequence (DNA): TGTGCCAGCAGCTTTAGCGGGGAGTCTGGGGCCAACGTCCTGACTTTC.

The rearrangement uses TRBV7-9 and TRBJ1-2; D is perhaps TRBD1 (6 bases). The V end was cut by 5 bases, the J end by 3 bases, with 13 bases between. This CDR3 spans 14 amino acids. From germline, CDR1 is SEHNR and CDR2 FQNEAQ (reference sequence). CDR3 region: CASSPMTGDYGYTF. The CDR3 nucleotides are TGTGCCAGCAGCCCCATGACAGGCGACTATGGCTACACCTTC. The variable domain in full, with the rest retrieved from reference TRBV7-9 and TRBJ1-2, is DTGVSQNPRHKITKRGQNVTFRCDPISEHNRLYWYRQTLGQGPEFLTYFQNEAQLEKSRLLSDRFSAERPKGSFSTLEIQRTEQGDSAMYLCASSPMTGDYGYTFGSGTRLTVV.

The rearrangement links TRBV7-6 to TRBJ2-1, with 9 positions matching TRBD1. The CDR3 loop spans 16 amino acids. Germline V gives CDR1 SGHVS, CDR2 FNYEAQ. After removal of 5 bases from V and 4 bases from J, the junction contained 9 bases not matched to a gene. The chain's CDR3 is CASSHKPGQGYNEQFF. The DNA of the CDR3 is TGTGCCAGCAGCCATAAACCGGGACAGGGATACAATGAGCAGTTCTTC.

CDR3 sequence (DNA): TGTGCCAGCAGTTACAGCTACCAAGAGACCCAGTACTTC. It is translated as CASSYSYQETQYF. V usage is TRBV6-5 and J usage is TRBJ2-5, with unresolved D. The CDR3 length is 13 residues. V dropped 2 bases and J dropped 0 bases, with 4 bases sitting between them. The germline gives CDR1 MNHEY, CDR2 SVGAGI.

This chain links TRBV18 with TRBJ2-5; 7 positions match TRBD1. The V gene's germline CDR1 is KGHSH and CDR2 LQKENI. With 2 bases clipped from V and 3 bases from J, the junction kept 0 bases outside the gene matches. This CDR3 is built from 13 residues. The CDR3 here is CASSPGTEETQYF. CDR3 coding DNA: TGTGCCAGCTCACCAGGGACAGAAGAGACCCAGTACTTC.

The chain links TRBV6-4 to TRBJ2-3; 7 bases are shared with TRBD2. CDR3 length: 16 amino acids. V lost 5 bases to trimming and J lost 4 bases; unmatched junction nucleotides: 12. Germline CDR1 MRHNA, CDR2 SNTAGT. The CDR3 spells CASSPQLAGRADTQYF. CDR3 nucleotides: TGTGCCAGCAGTCCACAACTAGCAGGGAGGGCAGATACGCAGTATTTT.

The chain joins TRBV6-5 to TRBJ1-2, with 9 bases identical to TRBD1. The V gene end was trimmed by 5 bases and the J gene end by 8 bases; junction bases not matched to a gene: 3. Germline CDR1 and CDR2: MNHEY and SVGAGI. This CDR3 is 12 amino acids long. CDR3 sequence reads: CASSGTGIGYTF. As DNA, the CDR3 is TGTGCCAGCAGTGGGACAGGGATCGGCTACACCTTC.

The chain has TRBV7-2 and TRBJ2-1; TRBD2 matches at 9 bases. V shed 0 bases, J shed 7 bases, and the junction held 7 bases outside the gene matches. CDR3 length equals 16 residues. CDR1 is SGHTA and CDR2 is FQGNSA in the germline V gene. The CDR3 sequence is CASSLAASGIQNEQFF. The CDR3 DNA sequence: TGTGCCAGCAGCTTAGCGGCTAGCGGGATCCAAAATGAGCAGTTCTTC.

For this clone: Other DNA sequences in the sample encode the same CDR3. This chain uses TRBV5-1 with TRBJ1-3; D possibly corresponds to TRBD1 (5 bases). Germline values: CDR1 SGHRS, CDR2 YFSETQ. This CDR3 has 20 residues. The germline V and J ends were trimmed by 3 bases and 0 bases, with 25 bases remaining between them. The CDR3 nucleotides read TGCGCCAGCAGCTCCAAAAAGACAACCGGGACGGGGGGCTCTGGAAACACCATATATTTT. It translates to CASSSKKTTGTGGSGNTIYF.

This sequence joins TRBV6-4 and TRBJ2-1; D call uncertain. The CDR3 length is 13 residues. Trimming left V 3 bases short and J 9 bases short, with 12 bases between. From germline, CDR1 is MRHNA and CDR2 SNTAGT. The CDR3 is CASSEPPSGEQFF. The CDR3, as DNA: TGTGCCAGCAGTGAGCCCCCGTCGGGTGAGCAGTTCTTC.

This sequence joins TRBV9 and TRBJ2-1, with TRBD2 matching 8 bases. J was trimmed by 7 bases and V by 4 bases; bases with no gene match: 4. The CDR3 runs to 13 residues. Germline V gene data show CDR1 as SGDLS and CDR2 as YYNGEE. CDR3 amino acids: CASSTGGDNEQFF. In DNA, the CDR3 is TGTGCCAGCAGCACCGGGGGGGATAATGAGCAGTTCTTC.

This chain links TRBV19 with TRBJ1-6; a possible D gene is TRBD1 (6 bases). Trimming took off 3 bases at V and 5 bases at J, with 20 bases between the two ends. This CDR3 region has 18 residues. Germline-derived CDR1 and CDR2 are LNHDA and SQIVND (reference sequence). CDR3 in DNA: TGTGCCAGTAGTATGGTGGGGGCGAGGGGCCGGAATAATTCACCCCTCCACTTT. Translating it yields CASSMVGARGRNNSPLHF.

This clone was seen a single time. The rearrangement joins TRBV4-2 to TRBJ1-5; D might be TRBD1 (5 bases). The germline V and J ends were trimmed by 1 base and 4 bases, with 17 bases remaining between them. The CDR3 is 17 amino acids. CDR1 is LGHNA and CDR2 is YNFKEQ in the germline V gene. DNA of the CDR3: TGTGCCAGCAGCCAAGCTTGGTACGGGACTGAGAATCAGCCCCAGCATTTT. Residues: CASSQAWYGTENQPQHF.

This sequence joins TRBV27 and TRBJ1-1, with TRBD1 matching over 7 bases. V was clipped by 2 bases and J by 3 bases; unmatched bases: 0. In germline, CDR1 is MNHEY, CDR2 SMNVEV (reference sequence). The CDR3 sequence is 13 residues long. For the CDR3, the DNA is TGTGCCAGCAGTTTACAGGGGGACACTGAAGCTTTCTTT. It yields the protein CASSLQGDTEAFF.

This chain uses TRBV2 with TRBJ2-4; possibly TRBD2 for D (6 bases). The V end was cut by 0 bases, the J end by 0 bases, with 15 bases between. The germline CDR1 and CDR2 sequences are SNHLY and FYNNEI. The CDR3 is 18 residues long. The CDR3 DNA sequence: TGTGCCAGCAGTGAAGCGCTTCGGACTATCCTAGCCAAAAACATTCAGTACTTC. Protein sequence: CASSEALRTILAKNIQYF.